These 20 T cell receptor beta chains came from one sample sequenced in a study of blood T cell repertoires in COVID-19. Only in-frame clones appear in the TCRdb table, and some are missing; sequencing was by immunoSEQ multiplex PCR. The sample consists of about 90,000 clones, almost 95% of them appearing once. The sequencing input was peripheral blood. The origin of the receptors is a woman aged 55-75 years with active COVID-19.

The V and J genes are TRBV18 and TRBJ2-1, with TRBD1 identical over 7 bases. This CDR3 has 13 amino acids. Trimming removed 1 base from V and 7 bases from J; junction bases left unmatched: 1. The germline V gene has CDR1 KGHSH and CDR2 LQKENI. CDR3 coding DNA: TGTGCCAGCTCACCACAGGGGGCAAATGAGCAGTTCTTC. Translation gives CASSPQGANEQFF.

The chain combines TRBV6-5 with TRBJ2-3; the D is unclear. Trimming took off 4 bases at V and 4 bases at J, with 15 bases between the two ends. This CDR3 has 15 amino acids. Germline loops: CDR1 MNHEY, CDR2 SVGAGI. Written as DNA, the CDR3 is TGTGCCAGCAGTTTGGGTCCTTTAGAGGCAGATACGCAGTATTTT. Protein: CASSLGPLEADTQYF.

The V call is TRBV5-1, the J call TRBJ1-4; 11 bases fit TRBD1. The V segment lost 4 bases and the J segment 7 bases; nucleotides outside the gene matches: 12. CDR1 is SGHRS, CDR2 YFSETQ, per germline. The CDR3 length is 17 residues. CDR3 nucleotide sequence: TGCGCCAGCAGCCCGGTCCCGGGACAGGGGGAGGTTGAAAAACTGTTTTTT. Its translation: CASSPVPGQGEVEKLFF.

This clone showed up just a few times. V usage is TRBV6-5 and J usage is TRBJ1-6; possible D gene TRBD1, 6 bases. Germline CDR1 is MNHEY and CDR2 is SVGAGI. The V gene lost 4 bases and the J gene lost 10 bases, with 17 bases spanning the gap. This CDR3 contains 15 residues. The CDR3 DNA reads TGTGCCAGCAGTTCGCGTCAGGGGAAACTCTCACCCCTCCACTTT. This translates into CASSSRQGKLSPLHF.

The genes are TRBV5-4 and TRBJ1-5; 9 bases fit TRBD1. Germline lookup yields CDR1 SGHNT and CDR2 YYREEE (reference sequence). This CDR3 has 16 amino acids. Germline trimming cut 4 bases from V and 0 bases from J; bases unmatched to any gene: 5. CDR3 region: CASSLRTGDSNQPQHF. The CDR3 region has the DNA TGTGCCAGCAGCCTTAGGACAGGGGATAGCAATCAGCCCCAGCATTTT.

The chain employs TRBV30 and TRBJ2-5, with TRBD2 matching over 15 bases. The V segment lost 0 bases and the J segment 1 base; nucleotides outside the gene matches: 6. Germline assignment: CDR1 GTSNPN and CDR2 SVGIG (reference sequence). This CDR3 region has 18 residues. The CDR3 loop reads CAWSVRGLAGGVQETQYF. The CDR3 DNA is TGTGCCTGGAGTGTAAGGGGACTAGCGGGGGGAGTCCAAGAGACCCAGTACTTC.

The V and J genes are TRBV10-3 and TRBJ1-2; 7 bases match TRBD1. This CDR3 has 14 amino acids. Per the germline V gene, CDR1 is ENHRY and CDR2 is SYGVKD. V shed 0 bases, J shed 5 bases, and the junction held 3 bases outside the gene matches. The CDR3 DNA is TGTGCCATCAGTGAGTCAGACAGGGCTTATGGCTACACCTTC. Translating gives CAISESDRAYGYTF.

The CDR3 DNA follows: TGTGCCAGCAGTCCTGAACAGGGGGAAGAGACCCAGTACTTC. Protein product: CASSPEQGEETQYF. The chain links TRBV2 to TRBJ2-5; TRBD1 matches 8 bases. The CDR3 loop spans 14 amino acids. With 5 bases clipped from V and 3 bases from J, the junction kept 5 bases outside the gene matches. Germline CDR1 is SNHLY and CDR2 is FYNNEI. Based on the CDR3 plus reference TRBV2 and TRBJ2-5, the full variable domain is EPEVTQTPSHQVTQMGQEVILRCVPISNHLYFYWYRQILGQKVEFLVSFYNNEISEKSEIFDDQFSVERPDGSNFTLKIRSTKLEDSAMYFCASSPEQGEETQYFGPGTRLLVL.

The gene calls are TRBV28 and TRBJ2-3, with D possibly TRBD2 on 6 matching bases. The CDR3 contains 14 residues. Trimming stripped 5 bases from V and 1 base from J, with 10 bases between. Germline CDR1 MDHEN, CDR2 SYDVKM. DNA for the CDR3: TGTGCCAGCAGTCGGGTAGCGGGCACAGATACGCAGTATTTT. This gives the protein CASSRVAGTDTQYF.

The chain employs TRBV9 and TRBJ2-4; 9 nucleotides match TRBD1. This CDR3 comprises 16 residues. The V gene's germline CDR1 is SGDLS and CDR2 YYNGEE. After removal of 4 bases from V and 7 bases from J, the junction contained 12 bases not matched to a gene. CDR3 coding DNA: TGTGCCAGCAGCCCCCGGACAGGGGCAAACGGCAACATTCAGTACTTC. Translation: CASSPRTGANGNIQYF. The full variable domain, with the rest looked up from reference TRBV9 and TRBJ2-4, is DSGVTQTPKHLITATGQRVTLRCSPRSGDLSVYWYQQSLDQGLQFLIQYYNGEERAKGNILERFSAQQFPDLHSELNLSSLELGDSALYFCASSPRTGANGNIQYFGAGTRLSVL.

CDR3 residues: CATSDLPHSTGRSDTQYF. The CDR3 DNA is TGTGCCACCAGTGATTTGCCTCACAGCACAGGGCGTTCGGATACGCAGTATTTT. The chain employs TRBV24-1 and TRBJ2-3; possibly TRBD1 for D (6 bases). CDR1 is KGHDR, CDR2 SFDVKD, per germline. Trimming cost V 0 bases and J 6 bases, with 21 bases left between them. The CDR3 extends over 18 amino acids.

The rearrangement joins TRBV5-6 to TRBJ1-1; perhaps TRBD1 as D (5 bases). Per the germline V gene, CDR1 is SGHDT and CDR2 is YYEEEE. With 2 bases removed from V and 0 bases from J, the gap between germline ends came to 14 bases. This CDR3 is 16 amino acids long. The CDR3 protein is CASSFGVGGMNTEAFF. In nucleotides, the CDR3 is TGTGCCAGCAGCTTTGGGGTCGGGGGGATGAACACTGAAGCTTTCTTT.

The gene calls are TRBV9 and TRBJ2-3; 12 bases map to TRBD2. This CDR3 region has 16 residues. Germline trimming cut 4 bases from V and 1 base from J; bases unmatched to any gene: 4. Germline CDR1 is SGDLS and CDR2 is YYNGEE. The CDR3 nucleotides read TGTGCCAGCAGCTTAGGGACTAGCGGGCGCACAGATACGCAGTATTTT. Translating it yields CASSLGTSGRTDTQYF.

CDR3 residues: CASSSGQGQVEAFF. For the CDR3, the DNA is TGCGCCAGCAGCTCCGGACAGGGGCAAGTGGAAGCTTTCTTT. The genes are TRBV5-1 and TRBJ1-1, with 9 bases fitting TRBD1. The CDR3 has 14 amino acids. After removal of 3 bases from V and 8 bases from J, the junction contained 8 bases not matched to a gene. Germline V gene sequence: CDR1 SGHRS, CDR2 YFSETQ.

This rearrangement joins TRBV5-1 to TRBJ2-1; weak D call: TRBD2 (6 bases). Germline V gene sequence: CDR1 SGHRS, CDR2 YFSETQ. V dropped 4 bases and J dropped 7 bases, with 12 bases sitting between them. The CDR3 extends over 13 amino acids. Here the CDR3 reads CASSVGTANEQFF. The CDR3 DNA follows: TGCGCCAGCAGCGTTGGGACTGCTAATGAGCAGTTCTTC.

V and J are TRBV5-1 and TRBJ1-4, with 10 bases fitting TRBD1. CDR3 size: 17 residues. The ends lost 0 bases at V and 2 bases at J; junction bases unmatched: 4. Germline values: CDR1 SGHRS, CDR2 YFSETQ. The CDR3 sequence: CASSLAGTGATNEKLFF. The CDR3 DNA sequence: TGCGCCAGCAGCTTGGCGGGGACAGGGGCGACTAATGAAAAACTGTTTTTT. Full variable domain (outside the CDR3, taken from reference TRBV5-1 and TRBJ1-4): KAGVTQTPRYLIKTRGQQVTLSCSPISGHRSVSWYQQTPGQGLQFLFEYFSETQRNKGNFPGRFSGRQFSNSRSEMNVSTLELGDSALYLCASSLAGTGATNEKLFFGSGTQLSVL.

The CDR3 reads CASSPLAGGFVGEQFF. CDR3 coding DNA: TGTGCCAGCAGCCCGCTAGCGGGAGGGTTTGTAGGAGAGCAGTTCTTC. The gene calls are TRBV14 and TRBJ2-1, with TRBD2 matching 12 bases. CDR3 length: 16 amino acids. Germline V gene sequence: CDR1 SGHDN, CDR2 FVKESK. Trimming removed 4 bases from V and 10 bases from J; junction bases left unmatched: 11.

Notes on this clone: Other DNA sequences in the sample encode the same CDR3. The genes are TRBV29-1 and TRBJ2-1, with 9 bases identical to TRBD2. This CDR3 region has 14 residues. Per germline, CDR1 SQVTM and CDR2 ANQGSEA. V dropped 3 bases and J dropped 2; count of bases not matched to a gene: 2. CDR3 nucleotide sequence: TGCAGCGTTGAGGGCGGGAGGGCCTACAATGAGCAGTTCTTC. It translates to CSVEGGRAYNEQFF.

This rearrangement joins TRBV7-9 to TRBJ1-1; 8 bases agree with TRBD1. Germline assignment: CDR1 SEHNR and CDR2 FQNEAQ (reference sequence). With 5 bases clipped from V and 0 bases from J, the junction kept 5 bases outside the gene matches. The CDR3 loop spans 15 amino acids. CDR3 loop: CASSPGQGLNTEAFF. The CDR3 DNA sequence: TGTGCCAGCAGCCCTGGACAGGGTTTGAACACTGAAGCTTTCTTT.

The V and J genes are TRBV28 and TRBJ2-7, with TRBD2 matching over 8 bases. Germline V gene sequence: CDR1 MDHEN, CDR2 SYDVKM. Trimming cost V 7 bases and J 4 bases; bases outside gene matches: 9. This CDR3 has 14 amino acids. This CDR3 reads CASTRAGAMYEQYF. The CDR3, as DNA: TGTGCCAGCACCCGAGCGGGAGCCATGTACGAGCAGTACTTC. The full variable domain, in which reference TRBV28 and TRBJ2-7 provide the parts outside the CDR3, is DVKVTQSSRYLVKRTGEKVFLECVQDMDHENMFWYRQDPGLGLRLIYFSYDVKMKEKGDIPEGYSVSREKKERFSLILESASTNQTSMYLCASTRAGAMYEQYFGPGTRLTVT.